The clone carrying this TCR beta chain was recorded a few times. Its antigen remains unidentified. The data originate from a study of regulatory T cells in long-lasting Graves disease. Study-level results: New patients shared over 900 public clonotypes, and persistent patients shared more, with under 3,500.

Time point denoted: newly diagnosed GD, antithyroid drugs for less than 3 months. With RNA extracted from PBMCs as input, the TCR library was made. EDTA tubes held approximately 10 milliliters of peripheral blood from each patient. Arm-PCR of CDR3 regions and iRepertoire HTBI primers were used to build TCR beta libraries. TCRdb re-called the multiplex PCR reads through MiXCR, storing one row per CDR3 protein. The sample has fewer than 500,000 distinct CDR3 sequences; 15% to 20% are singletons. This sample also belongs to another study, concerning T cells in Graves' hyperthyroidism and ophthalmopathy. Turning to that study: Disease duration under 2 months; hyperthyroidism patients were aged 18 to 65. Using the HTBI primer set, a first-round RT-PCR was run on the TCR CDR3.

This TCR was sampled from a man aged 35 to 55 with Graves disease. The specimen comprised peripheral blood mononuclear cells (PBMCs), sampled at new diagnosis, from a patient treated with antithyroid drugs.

The DNA of the CDR3 is TGCGCCAGCAGCTTGGTACAGGGCAATAATTCACCCCTCCACTTT. Its protein product is CASSLVQGNNSPLHF. This rearrangement joins TRBV5-1 to TRBJ1-6; the D gene is possibly TRBD1 (6 bases). Germline assignment: CDR1 SGHRS and CDR2 YFSETQ. The V gene lost 0 bases and the J gene lost 5 bases, with 9 bases spanning the gap. The CDR3 has 15 residues. Together with reference TRBV5-1 and TRBJ1-6, the CDR3 gives the full variable domain: KAGVTQTPRYLIKTRGQQVTLSCSPISGHRSVSWYQQTPGQGLQFLFEYFSETQRNKGNFPGRFSGRQFSNSRSEMNVSTLELGDSALYLCASSLVQGNNSPLHFGNGTRLTVT.